This TCR beta chain was recovered during a study of blood T cell repertoires in COVID-19. About the study: Sources were T cells, B-cell-depleted T cells, or PBMCs; the material itself was cDNA or gDNA.

Germline CDR1 reads ENHRY; CDR2 reads SYGVKD. With 3 bases removed from V and 7 bases from J, the gap between germline ends came to 10 bases. The CDR3 runs to 12 residues. Sequencing used immunoSEQ multiplex PCR; TCRdb keeps in-frame clones, though not all of them. This sample yields roughly 240,000 clones, of which approximately 80% are seen a single time; approximately 4.5% belongs to the top ten. The V call is TRBV10-3, the J call TRBJ2-7, with D possibly TRBD1 on 6 matching bases. This receptor was identified in an older woman with acute or convalescent COVID-19. Sequencing input: peripheral blood. Here the CDR3 reads CAISETRGEQYF. CDR3 sequence (DNA): TGTGCCATCAGTGAAACCAGGGGAGAGCAGTACTTC.